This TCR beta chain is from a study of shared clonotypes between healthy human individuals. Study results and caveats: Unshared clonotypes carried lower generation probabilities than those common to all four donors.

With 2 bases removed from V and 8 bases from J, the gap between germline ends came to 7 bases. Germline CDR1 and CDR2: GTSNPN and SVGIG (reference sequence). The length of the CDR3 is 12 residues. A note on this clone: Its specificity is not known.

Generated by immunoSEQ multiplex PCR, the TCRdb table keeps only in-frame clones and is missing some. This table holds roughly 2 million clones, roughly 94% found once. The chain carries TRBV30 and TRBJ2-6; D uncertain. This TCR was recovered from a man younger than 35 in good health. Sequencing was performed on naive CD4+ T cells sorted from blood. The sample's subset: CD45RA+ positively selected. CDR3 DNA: TGTGCCTGGAGTTCCGTCCCCAACGTCCTGACTTTC. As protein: CAWSSVPNVLTF. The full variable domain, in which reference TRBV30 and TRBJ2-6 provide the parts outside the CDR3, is SQTIHQWPATLVQPVGSPLSLECTVEGTSNPNLYWYRQAAGRGLQLLFYSVGIGQISSEVPQNLSASRPQDRQFILSSKKLLLSDSGFYLCAWSSVPNVLTFGAGSRLTVL.